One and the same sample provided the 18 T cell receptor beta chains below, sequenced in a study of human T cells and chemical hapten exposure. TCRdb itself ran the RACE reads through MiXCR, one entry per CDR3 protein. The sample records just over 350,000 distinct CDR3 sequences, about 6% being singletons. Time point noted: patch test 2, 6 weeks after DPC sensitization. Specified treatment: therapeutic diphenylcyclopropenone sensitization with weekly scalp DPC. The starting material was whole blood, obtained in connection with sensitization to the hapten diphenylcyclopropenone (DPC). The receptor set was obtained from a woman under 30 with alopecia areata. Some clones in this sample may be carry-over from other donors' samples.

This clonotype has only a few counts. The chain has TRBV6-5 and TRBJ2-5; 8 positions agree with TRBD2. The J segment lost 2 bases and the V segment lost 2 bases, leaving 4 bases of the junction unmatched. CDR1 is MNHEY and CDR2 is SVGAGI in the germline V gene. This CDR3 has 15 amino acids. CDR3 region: CASSYHPSGQETQYF. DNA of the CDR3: TGTGCCAGCAGTTACCACCCTAGCGGGCAAGAGACCCAGTACTTC.

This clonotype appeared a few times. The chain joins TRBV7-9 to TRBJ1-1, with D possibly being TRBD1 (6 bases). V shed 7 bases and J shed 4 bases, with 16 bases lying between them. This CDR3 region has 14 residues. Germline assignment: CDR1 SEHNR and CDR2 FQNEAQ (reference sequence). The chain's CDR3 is CASTLGGAGTEAFF. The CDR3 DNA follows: TGTGCCAGCACCCTAGGGGGGGCTGGCACTGAAGCTTTCTTT.

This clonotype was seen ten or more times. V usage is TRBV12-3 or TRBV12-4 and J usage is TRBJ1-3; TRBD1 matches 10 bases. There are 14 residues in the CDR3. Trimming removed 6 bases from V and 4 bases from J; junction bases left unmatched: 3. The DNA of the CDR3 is TGTGCCAGCAGGGGACAGGGGAGCGGAAACACCATATATTTT. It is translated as CASRGQGSGNTIYF.

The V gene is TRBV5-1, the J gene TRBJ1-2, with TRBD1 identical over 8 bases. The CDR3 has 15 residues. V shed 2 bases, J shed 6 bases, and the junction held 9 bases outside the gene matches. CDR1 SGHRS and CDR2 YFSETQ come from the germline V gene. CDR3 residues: CASSLLVTGEDGYTF. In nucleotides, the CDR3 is TGCGCCAGCAGCTTACTCGTGACAGGGGAAGATGGCTACACCTTC.

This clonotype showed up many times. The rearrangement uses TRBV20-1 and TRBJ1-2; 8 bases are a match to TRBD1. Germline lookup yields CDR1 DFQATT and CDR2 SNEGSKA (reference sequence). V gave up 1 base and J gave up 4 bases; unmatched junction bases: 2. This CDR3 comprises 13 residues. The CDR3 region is CSARAGQGYGYTF. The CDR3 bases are TGCAGTGCTAGAGCTGGACAGGGCTATGGCTACACCTTC.

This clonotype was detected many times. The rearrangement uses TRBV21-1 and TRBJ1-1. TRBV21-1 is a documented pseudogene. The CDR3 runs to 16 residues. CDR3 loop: CASSKETAWENTEAFF. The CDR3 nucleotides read TGTGCCAGCAGCAAAGAAACGGCCTGGGAGAACACTGAAGCTTTCTTT.

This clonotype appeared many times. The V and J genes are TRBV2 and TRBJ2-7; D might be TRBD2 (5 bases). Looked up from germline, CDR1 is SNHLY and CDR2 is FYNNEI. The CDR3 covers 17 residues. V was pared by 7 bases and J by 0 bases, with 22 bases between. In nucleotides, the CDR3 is TGTGCCAGCATCCGGGGAGTTACTTACTTAAGCTCCTACGAGCAGTACTTC. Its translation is CASIRGVTYLSSYEQYF.

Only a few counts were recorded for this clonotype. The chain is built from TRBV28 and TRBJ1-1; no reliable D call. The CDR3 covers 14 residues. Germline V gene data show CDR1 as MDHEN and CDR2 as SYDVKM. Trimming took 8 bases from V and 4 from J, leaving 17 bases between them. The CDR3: CASCLGLGPTEAFF. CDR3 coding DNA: TGTGCCAGCTGTCTTGGACTAGGACCCACTGAAGCTTTCTTT.

The CDR3 protein is CASSFSGTANQPQHF. In DNA form, the CDR3 reads TGTGCCAGCAGTTTCTCAGGGACGGCAAATCAGCCCCAGCATTTT. The J gene is TRBJ1-5, the V gene TRBV12-3 or TRBV12-4, with D perhaps matching TRBD1 (5 bases). The CDR3 spans 15 residues. The V end lost 3 bases, the J end lost 4 bases, and 13 bases lay between the germline ends.

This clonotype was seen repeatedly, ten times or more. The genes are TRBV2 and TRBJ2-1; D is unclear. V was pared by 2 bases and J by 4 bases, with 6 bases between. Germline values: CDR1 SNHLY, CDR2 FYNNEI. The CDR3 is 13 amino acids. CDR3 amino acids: CASSEKEYNEQFF. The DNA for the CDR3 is TGTGCCAGCAGTGAAAAAGAATACAATGAGCAGTTCTTC.

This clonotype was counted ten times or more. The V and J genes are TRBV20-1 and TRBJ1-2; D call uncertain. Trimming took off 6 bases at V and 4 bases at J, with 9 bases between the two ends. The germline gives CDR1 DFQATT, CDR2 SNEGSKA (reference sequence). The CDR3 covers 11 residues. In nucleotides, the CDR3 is TGCAGTGCCCCGGAAGGCTATGGCTACACCTTC. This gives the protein CSAPEGYGYTF.

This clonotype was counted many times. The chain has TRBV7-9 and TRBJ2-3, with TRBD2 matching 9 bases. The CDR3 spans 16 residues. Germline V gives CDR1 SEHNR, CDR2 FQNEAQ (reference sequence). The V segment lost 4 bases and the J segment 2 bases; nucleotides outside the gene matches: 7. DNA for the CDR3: TGTGCCAGCAGCTCCGGGGCGGGGGGGACCACAGATACGCAGTATTTT. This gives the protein CASSSGAGGTTDTQYF. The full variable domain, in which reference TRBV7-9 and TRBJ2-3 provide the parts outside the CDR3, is DTGVSQNPRHKITKRGQNVTFRCDPISEHNRLYWYRQTLGQGPEFLTYFQNEAQLEKSRLLSDRFSAERPKGSFSTLEIQRTEQGDSAMYLCASSSGAGGTTDTQYFGPGTRLTVL.

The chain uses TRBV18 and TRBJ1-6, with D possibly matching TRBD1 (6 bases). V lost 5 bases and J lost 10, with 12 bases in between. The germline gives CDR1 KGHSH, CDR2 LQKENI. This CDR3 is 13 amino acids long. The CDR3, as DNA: TGTGCCAGCTCAACACGGGGGGGCTCACCCCTCCACTTT. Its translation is CASSTRGGSPLHF.

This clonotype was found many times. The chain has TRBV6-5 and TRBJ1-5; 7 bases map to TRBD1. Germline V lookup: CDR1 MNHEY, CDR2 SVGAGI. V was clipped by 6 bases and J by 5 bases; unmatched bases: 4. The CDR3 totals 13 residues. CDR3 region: CASSRRGDQPQHF. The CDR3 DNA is TGTGCCAGCAGCCGCAGGGGGGATCAGCCCCAGCATTTT.

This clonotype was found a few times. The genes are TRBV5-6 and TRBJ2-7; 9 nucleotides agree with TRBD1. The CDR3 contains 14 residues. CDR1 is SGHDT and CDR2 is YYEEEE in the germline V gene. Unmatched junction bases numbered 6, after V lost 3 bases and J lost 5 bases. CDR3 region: CASSSRDRVHEQYF. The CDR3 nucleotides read TGTGCCAGCAGCTCCCGGGACAGGGTCCACGAGCAGTACTTC.

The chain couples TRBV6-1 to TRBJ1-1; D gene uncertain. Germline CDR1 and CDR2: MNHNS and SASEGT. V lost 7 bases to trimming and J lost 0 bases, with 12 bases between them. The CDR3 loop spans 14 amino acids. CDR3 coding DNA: TGTGCCAGCACCCTGACTGAGATGAACACTGAAGCTTTCTTT. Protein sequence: CASTLTEMNTEAFF.

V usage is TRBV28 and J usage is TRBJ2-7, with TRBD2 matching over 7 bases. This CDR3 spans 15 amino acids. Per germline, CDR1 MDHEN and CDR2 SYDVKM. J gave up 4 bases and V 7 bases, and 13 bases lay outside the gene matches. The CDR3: CASTARSGAGYEQYF. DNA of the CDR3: TGTGCCAGCACCGCAAGATCAGGAGCGGGGTACGAGCAGTACTTC.

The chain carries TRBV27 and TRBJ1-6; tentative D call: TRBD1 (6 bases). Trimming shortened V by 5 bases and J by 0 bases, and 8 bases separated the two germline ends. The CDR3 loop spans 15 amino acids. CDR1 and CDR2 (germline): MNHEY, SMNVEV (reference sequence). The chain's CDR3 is CASSTGSSYNSPLHF. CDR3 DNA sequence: TGTGCCAGCAGTACAGGGAGCTCCTATAATTCACCCCTCCACTTT.